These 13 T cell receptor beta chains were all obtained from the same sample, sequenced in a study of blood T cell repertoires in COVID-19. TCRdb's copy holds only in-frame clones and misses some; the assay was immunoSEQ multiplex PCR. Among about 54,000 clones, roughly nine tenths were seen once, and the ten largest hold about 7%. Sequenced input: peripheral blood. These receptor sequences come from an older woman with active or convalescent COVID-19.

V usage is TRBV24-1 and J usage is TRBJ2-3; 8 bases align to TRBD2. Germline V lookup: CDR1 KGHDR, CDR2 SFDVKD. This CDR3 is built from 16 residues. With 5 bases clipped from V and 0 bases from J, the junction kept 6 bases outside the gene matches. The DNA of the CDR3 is TGTGCCACCAGTGGCGGGGGGACGGTAAGCACAGATACGCAGTATTTT. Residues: CATSGGGTVSTDTQYF.

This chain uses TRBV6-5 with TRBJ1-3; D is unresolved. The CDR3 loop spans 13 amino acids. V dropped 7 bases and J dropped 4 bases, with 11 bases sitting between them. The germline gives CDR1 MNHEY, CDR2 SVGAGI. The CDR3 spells CASIPPLGNTIYF. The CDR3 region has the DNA TGTGCCAGCATTCCCCCCCTGGGAAACACCATATATTTT.

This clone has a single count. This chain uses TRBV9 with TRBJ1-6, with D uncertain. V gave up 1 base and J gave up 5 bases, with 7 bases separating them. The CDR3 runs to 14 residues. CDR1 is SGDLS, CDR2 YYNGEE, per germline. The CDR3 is CASSVSDNNSPLHF. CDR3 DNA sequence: TGTGCCAGCAGCGTATCAGATAATAATTCACCCCTCCACTTT. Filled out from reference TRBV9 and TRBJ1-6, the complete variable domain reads DSGVTQTPKHLITATGQRVTLRCSPRSGDLSVYWYQQSLDQGLQFLIQYYNGEERAKGNILERFSAQQFPDLHSELNLSSLELGDSALYFCASSVSDNNSPLHFGNGTRLTVT.

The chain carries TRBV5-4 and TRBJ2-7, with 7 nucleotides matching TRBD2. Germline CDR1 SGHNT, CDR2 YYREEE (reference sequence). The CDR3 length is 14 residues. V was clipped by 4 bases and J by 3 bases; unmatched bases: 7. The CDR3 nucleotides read TGTGCCAGCAGCCGGCCTAGCGGAGACTACGAGCAGTACTTC. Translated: CASSRPSGDYEQYF.

The CDR3 is CASSFPGQGYTGELFF. The CDR3 DNA reads TGTGCCAGCAGTTTTCCGGGACAAGGATACACCGGGGAGCTGTTTTTT. This sequence joins TRBV28 and TRBJ2-2; weak D call: TRBD1 (6 bases). The CDR3 is 16 amino acids. Germline-derived CDR1 and CDR2 are MDHEN and SYDVKM. V was cut by 3 bases and J by 3 bases, with 14 bases left in between.

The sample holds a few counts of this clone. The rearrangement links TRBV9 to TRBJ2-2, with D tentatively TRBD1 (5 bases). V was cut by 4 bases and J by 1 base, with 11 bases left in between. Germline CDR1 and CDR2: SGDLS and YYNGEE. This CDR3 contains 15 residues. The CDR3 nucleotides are TGTGCCAGCAGCTCCTGGGGCGGGAACACCGGGGAGCTGTTTTTT. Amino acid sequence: CASSSWGGNTGELFF.

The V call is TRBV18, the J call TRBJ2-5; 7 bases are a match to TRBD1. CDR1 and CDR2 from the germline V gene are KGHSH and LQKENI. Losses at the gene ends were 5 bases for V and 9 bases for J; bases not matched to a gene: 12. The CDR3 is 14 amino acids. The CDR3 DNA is TGTGCCAGCTCATTATCGGGACAGCCCACTCCCCAGTACTTC. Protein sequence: CASSLSGQPTPQYF.

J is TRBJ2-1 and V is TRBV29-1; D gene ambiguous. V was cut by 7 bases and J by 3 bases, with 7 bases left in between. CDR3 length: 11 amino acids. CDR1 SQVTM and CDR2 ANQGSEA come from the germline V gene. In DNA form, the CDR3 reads TGCAGCGCCCAGAACTACAATGAGCAGTTCTTC. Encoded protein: CSAQNYNEQFF.

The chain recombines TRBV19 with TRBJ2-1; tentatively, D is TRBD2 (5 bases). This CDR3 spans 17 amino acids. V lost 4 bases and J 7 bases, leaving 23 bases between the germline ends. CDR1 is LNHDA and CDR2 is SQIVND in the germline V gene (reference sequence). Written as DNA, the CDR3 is TGTGCCAGTAGTAAAGGGTCGGGAATTCTCGGCGGAAATGAGCAGTTCTTC. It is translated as CASSKGSGILGGNEQFF. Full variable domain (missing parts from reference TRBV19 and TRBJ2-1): DGGITQSPKYLFRKEGQNVTLSCEQNLNHDAMYWYRQDPGQGLRLIYYSQIVNDFQKGDIAEGYSVSREKKESFPLTVTSAQKNPTAFYLCASSKGSGILGGNEQFFGPGTRLTVL.

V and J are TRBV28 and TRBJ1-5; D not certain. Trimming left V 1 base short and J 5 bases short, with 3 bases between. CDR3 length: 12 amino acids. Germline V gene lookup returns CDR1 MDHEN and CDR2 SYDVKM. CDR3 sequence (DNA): TGTGCCAGCAGTTTATCTTATCAGCCCCAGCATTTT. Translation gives CASSLSYQPQHF.

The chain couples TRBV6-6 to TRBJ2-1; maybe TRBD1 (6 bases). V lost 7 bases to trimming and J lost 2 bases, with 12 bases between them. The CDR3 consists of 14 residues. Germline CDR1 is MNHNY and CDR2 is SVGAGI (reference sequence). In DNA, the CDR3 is TGTGCCAGCAACTTAGAGGGGGCCTACAATGAGCAGTTCTTC. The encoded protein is CASNLEGAYNEQFF.

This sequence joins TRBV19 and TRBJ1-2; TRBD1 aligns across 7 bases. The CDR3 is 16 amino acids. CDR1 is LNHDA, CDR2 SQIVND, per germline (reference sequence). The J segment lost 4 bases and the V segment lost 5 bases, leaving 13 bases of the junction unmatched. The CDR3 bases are TGTGCCAGTAGTTTTTTCTTCCTAGGGGGCCTCTATGGCTACACCTTC. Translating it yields CASSFFFLGGLYGYTF.

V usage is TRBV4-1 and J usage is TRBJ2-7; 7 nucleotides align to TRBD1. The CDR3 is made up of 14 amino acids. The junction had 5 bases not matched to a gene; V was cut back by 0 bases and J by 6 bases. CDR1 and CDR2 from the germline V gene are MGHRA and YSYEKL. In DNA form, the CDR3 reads TGCGCCAGCAGCCAAGACAGGGGGTTGTCCGAGCAGTACTTC. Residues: CASSQDRGLSEQYF.